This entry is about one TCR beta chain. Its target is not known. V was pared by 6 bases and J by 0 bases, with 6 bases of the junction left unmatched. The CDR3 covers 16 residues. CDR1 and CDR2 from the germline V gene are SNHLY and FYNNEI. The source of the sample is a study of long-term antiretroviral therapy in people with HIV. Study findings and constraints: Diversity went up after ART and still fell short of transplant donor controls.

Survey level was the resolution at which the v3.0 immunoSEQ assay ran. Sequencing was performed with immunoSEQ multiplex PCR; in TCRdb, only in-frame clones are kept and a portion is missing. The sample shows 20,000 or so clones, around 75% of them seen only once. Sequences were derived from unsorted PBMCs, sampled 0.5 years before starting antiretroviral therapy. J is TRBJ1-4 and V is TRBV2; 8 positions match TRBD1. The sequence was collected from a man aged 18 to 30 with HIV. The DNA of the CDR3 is TGTGCCAGCAGCCAGGACAGGGTTTCAACTAATGAAAAACTGTTTTTT. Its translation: CASSQDRVSTNEKLFF.